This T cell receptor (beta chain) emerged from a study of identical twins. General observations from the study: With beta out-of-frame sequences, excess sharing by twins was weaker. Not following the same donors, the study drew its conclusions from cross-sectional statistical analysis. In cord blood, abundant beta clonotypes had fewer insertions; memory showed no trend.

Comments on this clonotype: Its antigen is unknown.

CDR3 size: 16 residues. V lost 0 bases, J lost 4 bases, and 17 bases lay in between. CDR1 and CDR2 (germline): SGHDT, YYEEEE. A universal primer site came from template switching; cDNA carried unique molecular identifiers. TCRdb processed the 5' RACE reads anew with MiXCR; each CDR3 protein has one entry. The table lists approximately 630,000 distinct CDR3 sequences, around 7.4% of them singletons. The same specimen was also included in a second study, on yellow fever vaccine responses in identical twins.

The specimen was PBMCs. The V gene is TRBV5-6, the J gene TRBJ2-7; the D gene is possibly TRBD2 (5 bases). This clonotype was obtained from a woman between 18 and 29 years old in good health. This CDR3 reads CASSLGGLAVRYEQYF. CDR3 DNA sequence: TGTGCCAGCAGCTTGGGAGGTCTAGCAGTAAGATACGAGCAGTACTTC.